These 19 T cell receptor beta chains were all obtained from the same sample, sequenced in a study of cytomegalovirus exposure and HLA in healthy donors. A multiplex PCR was run with 60 Vbeta primers and 13 Jbeta primers. The table came from immunoSEQ multiplex PCR; TCRdb's copy has only in-frame clones and leaves some out. Among about 200,000 clones listed, 82% were seen once. Sequenced: PBMCs. The origin of the receptors is a boy younger than 10 in good health and CMV-seronegative.

The rearrangement joins TRBV25-1 to TRBJ1-2; D is unclear. Trimming removed 3 bases from V and 5 bases from J, with 13 bases in between. There are 14 residues in the CDR3. Germline loops: CDR1 MGHDK, CDR2 SYGVNS. The CDR3 coding sequence is TGTGCCAGCAGTGAGACGGGGAGAATTTATGGCTACACCTTC. This codes for CASSETGRIYGYTF.

The J gene is TRBJ1-2, the V gene TRBV6-5; tentative D call: TRBD1 (6 bases). The CDR3 totals 14 residues. The V gene lost 0 bases and the J gene lost 6 bases, with 11 bases spanning the gap. Germline V CDR1 and CDR2: MNHEY, SVGAGI. CDR3 DNA sequence: TGTGCCAGCAGTTACTCCCAAGACAGGAATGGCTACACCTTC. It translates to CASSYSQDRNGYTF.

The V call is TRBV11-3, the J call TRBJ2-1, with D perhaps TRBD2 (6 bases). Trimming removed 5 bases from V and 8 bases from J, with 16 bases in between. CDR3 length: 14 amino acids. From germline, CDR1 is SGHNT and CDR2 YENEEA. CDR3 sequence (DNA): TGTGCCAGCAGCCCGGGACTCCGGAGGGATGAGCAGTTCTTC. As protein: CASSPGLRRDEQFF.

This clone appeared a few times. This chain uses TRBV7-8 with TRBJ2-6, with 11 nucleotides matching TRBD2. The CDR3 length is 19 residues. The trim removed 4 bases at V and 2 bases at J, leaving 10 bases unmatched. Per the germline V gene, CDR1 is SGHVS and CDR2 is FQNEAQ. DNA of the CDR3: TGTGCCAGCAGCTCTCTGAATAGCGGGGGGGCTGCTGGGGCCAACGTCCTGACTTTC. Translated, it gives CASSSLNSGGAAGANVLTF.

This chain connects TRBV5-1 to TRBJ2-3; D is unresolved. With 0 bases removed from V and 4 bases from J, the gap between germline ends came to 15 bases. The germline V gene encodes CDR1 SGHRS and CDR2 YFSETQ. CDR3 size: 16 residues. CDR3 residues: CASSLEVYGSPDTQYF. The DNA for the CDR3 is TGCGCCAGCAGCTTGGAGGTTTACGGGTCACCAGATACGCAGTATTTT.

The V gene is TRBV19, the J gene TRBJ2-5, with 9 bases matching TRBD2. J lost 5 bases, V lost 5 bases, and 12 bases had no gene match. Germline loops: CDR1 LNHDA, CDR2 SQIVND (reference sequence). The CDR3 is 16 amino acids. CDR3 sequence: CASSSSAGGPRETQYF. CDR3 sequence (DNA): TGTGCCAGTAGTTCTTCGGCGGGGGGGCCTCGTGAGACCCAGTACTTC.

This chain uses TRBV6-1 with TRBJ2-7, with D possibly being TRBD2 (6 bases). The CDR3 extends over 16 amino acids. CDR1 is MNHNS, CDR2 SASEGT, per germline. V was trimmed by 1 base and J by 0 bases, leaving 13 bases between them. CDR3 DNA sequence: TGTGCCAGCAGTGAAGGAGGCGGGATAAGCTCCTACGAGCAGTACTTC. Encoded protein: CASSEGGGISSYEQYF.

The V and J genes are TRBV6-1 and TRBJ1-6; 8 nucleotides match TRBD1. Unmatched junction bases numbered 5, after V lost 0 bases and J lost 7 bases. Germline assignment: CDR1 MNHNS and CDR2 SASEGT. The CDR3 consists of 16 residues. CDR3 loop: CASSEAARGLNSPLHF. The CDR3 DNA follows: TGTGCCAGCAGTGAAGCTGCCAGGGGGCTAAATTCACCCCTCCACTTT.

V usage is TRBV28 and J usage is TRBJ1-2; D remains ambiguous. The CDR3 consists of 12 residues. Per the germline V gene, CDR1 is MDHEN and CDR2 is SYDVKM. The V and J ends lost 3 bases and 5 bases respectively, with 7 bases between them. The CDR3 reads CASSFLSYGYTF. The CDR3 coding sequence is TGTGCCAGCAGTTTCCTCAGTTATGGCTACACCTTC.

The CDR3 is CSVVRYNEQFF. In nucleotides, the CDR3 is TGCAGCGTTGTCAGGTACAATGAGCAGTTCTTC. This chain joins TRBV29-1 and TRBJ2-1; D ambiguous. The ends were cut back, 4 bases at V and 4 bases at J, with 5 bases in the middle. The germline CDR1 and CDR2 sequences are SQVTM and ANQGSEA. The CDR3 is 11 amino acids.

The chain has TRBV21-1 and TRBJ2-3; TRBD2, as called in the table, went unchecked against the DNA. TRBV21-1 is designated a pseudogene. CDR3 length equals 18 residues. CDR3 region: CASSKGMTSGGFTDTQYF. Here the CDR3 DNA reads TGTGCCAGCAGCAAAGGGATGACTAGCGGGGGTTTCACAGATACGCAGTATTTT.

The V gene is TRBV10-3, the J gene TRBJ1-3; 9 bases align to TRBD1. Unmatched junction bases numbered 8, after V lost 10 bases and J lost 4 bases. CDR3 length: 14 amino acids. CDR1 and CDR2 (germline): ENHRY, SYGVKD. The CDR3 spells CATRGQGAGNTIYF. CDR3 sequence (DNA): TGTGCCACCAGGGGACAGGGCGCCGGAAACACCATATATTTT.

The gene calls are TRBV5-6 and TRBJ2-7, with TRBD1 as a possible D gene (8 bases). Germline V gene data show CDR1 as SGHDT and CDR2 as YYEEEE. The CDR3 covers 16 residues. Trimming pared 0 bases from V and 3 bases from J, leaving 16 bases between. The CDR3 DNA sequence: TGTGCCAGCAGCTTGGGAACAGGGGGGGGAGACTACGAGCAGTACTTC. The encoded protein is CASSLGTGGGDYEQYF.

This chain uses TRBV7-9 with TRBJ2-7; 9 nucleotides agree with TRBD1. The germline V gene encodes CDR1 SEHNR and CDR2 FQNEAQ (reference sequence). V dropped 5 bases and J dropped 4; count of bases not matched to a gene: 9. The CDR3 length is 15 residues. The CDR3 DNA follows: TGTGCCAGCAGCCCACCCGGGACAGGGAGGTACGAGCAGTACTTC. Its translation: CASSPPGTGRYEQYF.

The genes are TRBV11-3 and TRBJ2-5; D remains unclear. Germline V lookup: CDR1 SGHNT, CDR2 YENEEA. V was trimmed by 4 bases and J by 5 bases, leaving 11 bases between them. The CDR3 runs 13 residues. CDR3 residues: CASSSSIGETQYF. For the CDR3, the DNA is TGTGCCAGCAGCTCCAGCATCGGGGAGACCCAGTACTTC.

As regards this clone: At one of its ends the junction is not consistent with the germline gene, which may arise from a read error. The chain links TRBV18 to TRBJ2-5; D is perhaps TRBD2 (5 bases). Germline V gene data show CDR1 as KGHSH and CDR2 as LQKENI. The CDR3 is made up of 14 amino acids. CDR3 nucleotide sequence: TGTGCCAGCTCACCAAGGGAGAGGCAAGGGACCCAGTACTTC. Protein product: CASSPRERQGTQYF. Full variable domain (remainder filled in from reference TRBV18 and TRBJ2-5): NAGVMQNPRHLVRRRGQEARLRCSPMKGHSHVYWYRQLPEEGLKFMVYLQKENIIDESGMPKERFSAEFPKEGPSILRIQQVVRGDSAAYFCASSPRERQGTQYFGPGTRLLVL.

V gene TRBV21-1 combines with J gene TRBJ1-4. TRBV21-1 is listed as a pseudogene. This CDR3 comprises 22 residues. DNA of the CDR3: TGTGCCAGCAGCAAAGATGAGGTAGCAAAGCTTAAATTAGCACTCGGGTGTGAAAAACTGTTTTTT. It encodes CASSKDEVAKLKLALGCEKLFF.

This clone was detected once. This chain uses TRBV2 with TRBJ1-1, with 7 bases matching TRBD1. Germline values: CDR1 SNHLY, CDR2 FYNNEI. V shed 1 base and J 0 bases; nucleotides not matched to a gene: 5. This CDR3 region has 16 residues. The CDR3 loop is CASSEGYRGVNTEAFF. Written as DNA, the CDR3 is TGTGCCAGCAGTGAAGGGTACAGGGGCGTGAACACTGAAGCTTTCTTT.

V is TRBV7-9 and J is TRBJ2-1; 12 bases align to TRBD2. V gave up 5 bases and J gave up 9 bases; unmatched junction bases: 14. The CDR3 has 17 residues. Germline-derived CDR1 and CDR2 are SEHNR and FQNEAQ (reference sequence). Here the CDR3 DNA reads TGTGCCAGCAGCGCCCGAGCTAGCGGGGGGGCCGGTACTGAGCAGTTCTTC. Its translation is CASSARASGGAGTEQFF.